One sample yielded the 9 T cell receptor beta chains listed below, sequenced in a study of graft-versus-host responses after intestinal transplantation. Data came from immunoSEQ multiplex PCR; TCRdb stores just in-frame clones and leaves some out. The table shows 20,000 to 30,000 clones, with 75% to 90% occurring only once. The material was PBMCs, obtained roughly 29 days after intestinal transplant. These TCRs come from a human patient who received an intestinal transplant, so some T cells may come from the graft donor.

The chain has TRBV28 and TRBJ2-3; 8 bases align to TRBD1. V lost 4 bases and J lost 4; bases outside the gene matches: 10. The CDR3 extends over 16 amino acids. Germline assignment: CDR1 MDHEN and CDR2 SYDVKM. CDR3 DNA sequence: TGTGCCAGCAGTTCCTCGAGGACAGGGAAGTCAGATACGCAGTATTTT. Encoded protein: CASSSSRTGKSDTQYF.

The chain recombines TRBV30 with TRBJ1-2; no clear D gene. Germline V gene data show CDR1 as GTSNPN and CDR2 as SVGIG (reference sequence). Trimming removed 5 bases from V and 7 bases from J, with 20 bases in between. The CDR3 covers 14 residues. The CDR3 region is CAWAGFGQISGYTF. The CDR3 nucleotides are TGTGCCTGGGCCGGCTTCGGGCAGATCTCTGGCTACACCTTC.

The CDR3, as DNA: TGTGCCAGCAGTTTGGACAGGCCGGCGTCGGACTCCCCCTACGAGCAGTACTTC. Its translation: CASSLDRPASDSPYEQYF. V usage is TRBV27 and J usage is TRBJ2-7; TRBD1 aligns across 7 bases. The junction had 16 bases not matched to a gene; V was cut back by 3 bases and J by 2 bases. This CDR3 has 18 residues. Germline-derived CDR1 and CDR2 are MNHEY and SMNVEV (reference sequence).

In DNA form, the CDR3 reads TGCGCCAGCAGCTCCGGTACGGCCTATGGCTACACCTTC. This translates into CASSSGTAYGYTF. V and J are TRBV5-1 and TRBJ1-2; no reliable D call. From germline, CDR1 is SGHRS and CDR2 YFSETQ. V lost 3 bases, J lost 4 bases, and 10 bases lay in between. CDR3 length equals 13 residues.

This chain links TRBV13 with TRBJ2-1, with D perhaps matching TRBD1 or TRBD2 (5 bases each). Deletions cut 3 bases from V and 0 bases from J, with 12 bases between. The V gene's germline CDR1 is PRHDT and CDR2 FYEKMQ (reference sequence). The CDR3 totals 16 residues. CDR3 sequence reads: CASSLGVGSSYNEQFF. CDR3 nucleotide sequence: TGTGCCAGCAGCTTGGGGGTGGGAAGCTCCTACAATGAGCAGTTCTTC. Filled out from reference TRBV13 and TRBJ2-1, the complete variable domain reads AAGVIQSPRHLIKEKRETATLKCYPIPRHDTVYWYQQGPGQDPQFLISFYEKMQSDKGSIPDRFSAQQFSDYHSELNMSSLELGDSALYFCASSLGVGSSYNEQFFGPGTRLTVL.

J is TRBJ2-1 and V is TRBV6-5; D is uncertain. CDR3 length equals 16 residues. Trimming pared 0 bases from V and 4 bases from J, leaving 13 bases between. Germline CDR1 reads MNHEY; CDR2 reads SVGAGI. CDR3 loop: CASSYSLAPKYNEQFF. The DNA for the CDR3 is TGTGCCAGCAGTTACTCGTTGGCGCCCAAGTACAATGAGCAGTTCTTC.

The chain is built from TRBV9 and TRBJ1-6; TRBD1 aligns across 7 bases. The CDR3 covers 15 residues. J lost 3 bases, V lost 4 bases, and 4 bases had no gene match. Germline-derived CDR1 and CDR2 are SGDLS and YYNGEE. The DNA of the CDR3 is TGTGCCAGCAGCCCTCGGGACAGCTATAATTCACCCCTCCACTTT. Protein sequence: CASSPRDSYNSPLHF. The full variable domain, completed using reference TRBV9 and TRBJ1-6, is DSGVTQTPKHLITATGQRVTLRCSPRSGDLSVYWYQQSLDQGLQFLIQYYNGEERAKGNILERFSAQQFPDLHSELNLSSLELGDSALYFCASSPRDSYNSPLHFGNGTRLTVT.

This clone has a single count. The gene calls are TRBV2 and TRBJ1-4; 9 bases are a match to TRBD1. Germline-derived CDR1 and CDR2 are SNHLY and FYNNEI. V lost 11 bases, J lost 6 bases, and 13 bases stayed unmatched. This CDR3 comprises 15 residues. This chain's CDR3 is CAADSEQGAHEKLFF. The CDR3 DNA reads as TGTGCCGCTGACTCCGAACAGGGGGCGCATGAAAAACTGTTTTTT. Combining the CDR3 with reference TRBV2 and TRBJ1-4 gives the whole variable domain EPEVTQTPSHQVTQMGQEVILRCVPISNHLYFYWYRQILGQKVEFLVSFYNNEISEKSEIFDDQFSVERPDGSNFTLKIRSTKLEDSAMYFCAADSEQGAHEKLFFGSGTQLSVL.

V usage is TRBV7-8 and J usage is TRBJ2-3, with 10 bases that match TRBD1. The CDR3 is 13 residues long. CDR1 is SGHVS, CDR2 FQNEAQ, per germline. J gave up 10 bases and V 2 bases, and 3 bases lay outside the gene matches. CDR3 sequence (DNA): TGTGCCAGCAGCTTACCTGGACAGGGGGCGCAGTATTTT. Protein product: CASSLPGQGAQYF. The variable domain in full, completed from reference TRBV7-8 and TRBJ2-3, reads GAGVSQSPRYKVAKRGQDVALRCDPISGHVSLFWYQQALGQGPEFLTYFQNEAQLDKSGLPSDRFFAERPEGSVSTLKIQRTQQEDSAVYLCASSLPGQGAQYFGPGTRLTVL.